The 23 T cell receptor beta chains below come from one sample, sequenced in a study of T cells after yellow fever vaccination. MiXCR was run by TCRdb on the 5' RACE reads, yielding one entry per CDR3 protein. The sample has about 330,000 distinct CDR3 sequences, approximately 8% seen once; the top ten hold roughly 18%. The sample in question was PBMCs, obtained about 41 days after the first yellow fever vaccination. The receptors shown here come from a man aged 18 to 35 who received the YFV17D yellow fever vaccine.

This clonotype was seen a few times. V gene TRBV12-3 or TRBV12-4 combines with J gene TRBJ1-2; 12 positions agree with TRBD1. CDR3 length: 16 residues. The V segment lost 6 bases and the J segment 8 bases; nucleotides outside the gene matches: 13. The CDR3 DNA is TGTGCCAGCAGACCGACCTGGGACAGGGGGCAATCGGGCTACACCTTC. This gives the protein CASRPTWDRGQSGYTF.

Concerning this clonotype: Relative to the germline gene, one junction end is altered; a read error may explain this. J is TRBJ1-2 and V is TRBV4-3; the D is unclear. The CDR3 covers 13 residues. Germline V CDR1 and CDR2: LGHNA, YSLEER. DNA of the CDR3: TGCGCCAGCAGCCAAGAACAAAGTTACGGCTTCACCTTC. Amino acid sequence: CASSQEQSYGFTF.

Of note for this clonotype: At one end, the junction sequence differs from germline, possibly due to a read error. V and J are TRBV5-1 and TRBJ1-1; D is ambiguous. CDR1 and CDR2 (germline): SGHRS, YFSETQ. The CDR3 covers 12 residues. The CDR3 loop reads CAGSAPDTEAFF. The CDR3 nucleotides read TGCGCCGGCAGCGCCCCCGACACTGAAGCTTTCTTT.

Many counts were recorded for this clonotype. This chain connects TRBV29-1 to TRBJ2-5; 9 nucleotides line up with TRBD1. V gave up 3 bases and J gave up 4 bases; unmatched junction bases: 3. Looked up from germline, CDR1 is SQVTM and CDR2 is ANQGSEA. CDR3 length: 13 amino acids. The CDR3 DNA is TGCAGCGTTGACCGGGACAGGGCAGAGACCCAGTACTTC. It codes for CSVDRDRAETQYF.

The rearrangement uses TRBV2 and TRBJ1-5; no reliable D call. Trimming took 2 bases from V and 0 from J, leaving 5 bases between them. CDR1 is SNHLY, CDR2 FYNNEI, per germline. The CDR3 is made up of 14 amino acids. The CDR3 loop reads CASSEMNSNQPQHF. The CDR3 DNA reads as TGTGCCAGCAGTGAAATGAATAGCAATCAGCCCCAGCATTTT.

The CDR3 region has the DNA TGTGCCAGCAGCTTGGGGCCCGGGACAAATTACAATGAGCAGTTCTTC. Translation gives CASSLGPGTNYNEQFF. The V call is TRBV11-2, the J call TRBJ2-1; D perhaps matches TRBD1 (6 bases). CDR3 size: 16 residues. Germline V lookup: CDR1 SGHAT, CDR2 FQNNGV. Trimming shortened V by 3 bases and J by 4 bases, and 16 bases separated the two germline ends.

V and J are TRBV9 and TRBJ2-7; D might be TRBD1 (5 bases). V lost 4 bases, J lost 5 bases, and 19 bases lay in between. This CDR3 has 15 amino acids. CDR1 SGDLS and CDR2 YYNGEE come from the germline V gene. This chain's CDR3 is CASSPRGFLRDEQYF. CDR3 DNA: TGTGCCAGCAGCCCTAGGGGCTTCCTTCGGGACGAGCAGTACTTC.

With respect to this clonotype: A much larger clone sits a single nucleotide away, making a read error possible. This sequence joins TRBV7-9 and TRBJ1-6; no clear D gene. The CDR3 sequence is 14 residues long. Germline V gene data show CDR1 as SEHNR and CDR2 as FQNEAQ (reference sequence). V was cut by 5 bases and J by 7 bases, with 12 bases left in between. DNA for the CDR3: TGTGCCAGCAGCCCTACACTCATCAATTCACCCCTCCACTTT. Translation gives CASSPTLINSPLHF.

This clonotype was found a few times. The rearrangement links TRBV6-5 to TRBJ1-2, with TRBD1 as a possible D gene (5 bases). Germline V gene data show CDR1 as MNHEY and CDR2 as SVGAGI. CDR3 length: 13 amino acids. With 2 bases removed from V and 8 bases from J, the gap between germline ends came to 12 bases. CDR3 region: CASSYGGTEGYTF. The CDR3 nucleotides read TGTGCCAGCAGTTACGGGGGGACGGAAGGCTACACCTTC.

The genes are TRBV20-1 and TRBJ1-4; D ambiguous. V dropped 0 bases and J dropped 7 bases, with 9 bases sitting between them. The CDR3 is 13 residues long. Germline CDR1 reads DFQATT; CDR2 reads SNEGSKA (reference sequence). The CDR3 coding sequence is TGCAGTGCTAGAGATCTCTTGTCTGAAAAACTGTTTTTT. It encodes CSARDLLSEKLFF.

In its sample, this clonotype was seen a few times. This sequence joins TRBV20-1 and TRBJ2-4; D possibly corresponds to TRBD1 (7 bases). The CDR3 runs 15 residues. V dropped 5 bases and J dropped 0 bases, with 14 bases sitting between them. CDR1 is DFQATT and CDR2 is SNEGSKA in the germline V gene (reference sequence). The CDR3 protein is CSALPGGTAKNIQYF. CDR3 DNA: TGCAGTGCTCTCCCAGGGGGGACAGCCAAAAACATTCAGTACTTC.

This clonotype was seen many times. This chain uses TRBV2 with TRBJ1-1, with D unresolved. The CDR3 is 11 amino acids. Germline-derived CDR1 and CDR2 are SNHLY and FYNNEI. V shed 6 bases and J shed 6 bases, with 8 bases lying between them. The CDR3 DNA reads as TGTGCCAGCAGAAGAAGGGCTGAAGCTTTCTTT. It encodes CASRRRAEAFF.

This clonotype came up a few times. The rearrangement uses TRBV5-1 and TRBJ2-6; D tentatively fits TRBD1 or TRBD2 (5 bases each). Trimming shortened V by 1 base and J by 4 bases, and 15 bases separated the two germline ends. Per germline, CDR1 SGHRS and CDR2 YFSETQ. The CDR3 spans 17 residues. CDR3 in amino acids: CASSLLSTWGGANVLTF. The CDR3 DNA sequence: TGCGCCAGCAGCTTGCTATCCACCTGGGGGGGGGCCAACGTCCTGACTTTC.

This clonotype was counted a few times. This chain connects TRBV5-1 to TRBJ2-7; D is unresolved. CDR3 length: 13 residues. V gave up 4 bases and J gave up 6 bases, with 14 bases separating them. CDR1 SGHRS and CDR2 YFSETQ come from the germline V gene. The CDR3 protein is CASSGSGASEQYF. CDR3 bases: TGCGCCAGCAGCGGATCGGGCGCCTCCGAGCAGTACTTC. The full variable domain, rest sourced from reference TRBV5-1 and TRBJ2-7, is KAGVTQTPRYLIKTRGQQVTLSCSPISGHRSVSWYQQTPGQGLQFLFEYFSETQRNKGNFPGRFSGRQFSNSRSEMNVSTLELGDSALYLCASSGSGASEQYFGPGTRLTVT.

V and J are TRBV27 and TRBJ1-6, with TRBD1 identical over 9 bases. Per the germline V gene, CDR1 is MNHEY and CDR2 is SMNVEV (reference sequence). The CDR3 extends over 15 amino acids. V was clipped by 5 bases and J by 4 bases; unmatched bases: 3. In DNA form, the CDR3 reads TGTGCCAGCAGTGGACAGGGGTTGTATAATTCACCCCTCCACTTT. Amino acid sequence: CASSGQGLYNSPLHF.

This clonotype appeared a few times. The J gene is TRBJ1-1, the V gene TRBV7-2; D call uncertain. Trimming stripped 2 bases from V and 4 bases from J, with 11 bases between. The germline V gene has CDR1 SGHTA and CDR2 FQGNSA. This CDR3 is 14 amino acids long. Here the CDR3 reads CASSLTRWSTEAFF. CDR3 bases: TGTGCCAGCAGCTTAACGAGGTGGAGCACTGAAGCTTTCTTT.

The chain uses TRBV2 and TRBJ2-5; D is possibly TRBD2 (6 bases). With 1 base removed from V and 1 base from J, the gap between germline ends came to 7 bases. Germline loops: CDR1 SNHLY, CDR2 FYNNEI. The CDR3 has 14 residues. CDR3 DNA: TGTGCCAGCAGTGAAGGGCGGGGCCAAGAGACCCAGTACTTC. Translated: CASSEGRGQETQYF.

This clonotype was detected only a few times. J is TRBJ2-5 and V is TRBV7-2; D remains ambiguous. The germline V and J ends were trimmed by 5 bases and 5 bases, with 18 bases remaining between them. This CDR3 comprises 15 residues. CDR1 is SGHTA and CDR2 is FQGNSA in the germline V gene. The CDR3 nucleotides are TGTGCCAGCAGCCGCACGGGCTCTTGGGTGGAGACCCAGTACTTC. Residues: CASSRTGSWVETQYF.

The chain recombines TRBV5-5 with TRBJ2-2, with D perhaps matching TRBD2 (5 bases). The CDR3 runs to 14 residues. With 6 bases removed from V and 5 bases from J, the gap between germline ends came to 14 bases. Per the germline V gene, CDR1 is SGHKS and CDR2 is YYEKEE (reference sequence). Written as DNA, the CDR3 is TGTGCCAGCATTCCTCTTGGGAGTACCGGGGAGCTGTTTTTT. This translates into CASIPLGSTGELFF. Drawing the rest from reference TRBV5-5 and TRBJ2-2, the complete variable domain is DAGVTQSPTHLIKTRGQQVTLRCSPISGHKSVSWYQQVLGQGPQFIFQYYEKEERGRGNFPDRFSARQFPNYSSELNVNALLLGDSALYLCASIPLGSTGELFFGEGSRLTVL.

This rearrangement joins TRBV5-1 to TRBJ1-4, with a tentative D call TRBD1 (6 bases). V was clipped by 1 base and J by 7 bases, with 14 bases between them. CDR3 length equals 15 residues. The germline CDR1 and CDR2 sequences are SGHRS and YFSETQ. The CDR3 DNA sequence: TGCGCCAGCAGCTTGAGAGGGGGATTCTCTGAAAAACTGTTTTTT. This encodes CASSLRGGFSEKLFF.

This chain joins TRBV6-2 or TRBV6-3 and TRBJ1-1; D is perhaps TRBD1 (5 bases). This CDR3 spans 14 amino acids. With 2 bases removed from V and 6 bases from J, the gap between germline ends came to 13 bases. Germline V gene sequence: CDR1 MNHEY, CDR2 SVGEGT. The CDR3 loop reads CASSYIGGTPEAFF. DNA of the CDR3: TGTGCCAGCAGTTACATCGGGGGGACCCCTGAAGCTTTCTTT.

This clonotype was seen more than once but under ten times. The chain employs TRBV10-3 and TRBJ1-5; TRBD1 is a possible D gene (6 bases). Trimming shortened V by 6 bases and J by 6 bases, and 12 bases separated the two germline ends. Germline assignment: CDR1 ENHRY and CDR2 SYGVKD. The CDR3 has 13 amino acids. CDR3 DNA: TGTGCCATCAGGGCAGGGGAGGCTCAGCCCCAGCATTTT. It yields the protein CAIRAGEAQPQHF.

This clonotype was picked up many times. This sequence joins TRBV12-3 or TRBV12-4 and TRBJ1-1; D not resolved. The CDR3 consists of 11 residues. With 3 bases removed from V and 3 bases from J, the gap between germline ends came to 2 bases. The CDR3 sequence: CASSLYTEAFF. In DNA, the CDR3 is TGTGCCAGCAGTTTGTACACTGAAGCTTTCTTT.